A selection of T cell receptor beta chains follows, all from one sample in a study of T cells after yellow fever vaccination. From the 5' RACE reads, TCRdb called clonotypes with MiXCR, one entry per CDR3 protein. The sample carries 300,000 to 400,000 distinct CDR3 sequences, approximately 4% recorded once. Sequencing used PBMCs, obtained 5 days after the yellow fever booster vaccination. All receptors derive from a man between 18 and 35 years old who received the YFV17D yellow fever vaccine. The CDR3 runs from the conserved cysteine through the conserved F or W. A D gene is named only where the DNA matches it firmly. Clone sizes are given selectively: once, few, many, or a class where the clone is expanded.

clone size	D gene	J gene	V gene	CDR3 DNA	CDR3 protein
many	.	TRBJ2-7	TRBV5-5	TGTGCCAGCAGCTCTTTCGGGAGCTCCTACGAGCAGTACTTC	CASSSFGSSYEQYF
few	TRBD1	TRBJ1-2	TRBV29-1	TGCAGCGCCGGATTACCAGGGGGGAATGGCTACACCTTC	CSAGLPGGNGYTF
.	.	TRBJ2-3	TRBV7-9	TGTGCCAGCAGCGACGGGGGCACAGATACGCAGTATTTT	CASSDGGTDTQYF
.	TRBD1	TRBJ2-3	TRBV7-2	TGTGCCAGCAGCTCGACAGGGGGCAGGGATACGCAGTATTTT	CASSSTGGRDTQYF
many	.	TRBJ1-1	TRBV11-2	TGTGCCAGCAGCCTTCCAGGGAGAGTCCAAGCTTTCTTT	CASSLPGRVQAFF
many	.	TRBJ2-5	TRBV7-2	TGTGCCAGCAGCTCTGGGAAGACCCAGTACTTC	CASSSGKTQYF
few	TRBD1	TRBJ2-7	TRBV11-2	TGTGCCAGCAGCTTAGGGCCGGTCCCGGGACAGGGAGCCTACGAGCAGTACTTC	CASSLGPVPGQGAYEQYF
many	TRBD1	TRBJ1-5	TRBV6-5	TGTGCCAGCAGGTTACAGGGGGCGAGCAATCAGCCCCAGCATTTT	CASRLQGASNQPQHF
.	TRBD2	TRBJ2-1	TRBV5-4	TGTGCCAGCAGCCCGCCGGGGGGTTTAGGCAATGAGCAGTTCTTC	CASSPPGGLGNEQFF
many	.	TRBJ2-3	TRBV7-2	TGTGCCAGCAGCAGTAGCACAGATACGCAGTATTTT	CASSSSTDTQYF
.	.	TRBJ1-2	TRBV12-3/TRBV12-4	TGTGCCAGCAGTTTCGTTGTCAGGGCAGTAAGCTTC	CASSFVVRAVSF
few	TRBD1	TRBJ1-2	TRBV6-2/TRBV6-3	TGTGCCAGCAGCCCCCCCGCGACAGGGATCGATGGCTACACCTTC	CASSPPATGIDGYTF
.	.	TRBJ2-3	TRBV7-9	TGTGCCAGCAGCTACGATAGGACTTACACAGATACGCAGTATTTT	CASSYDRTYTDTQYF
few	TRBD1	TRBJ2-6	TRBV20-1	TGCAGTGCCGGACAGGGCTGGTCTGGGGCCAACGTCCTGACTTTC	CSAGQGWSGANVLTF
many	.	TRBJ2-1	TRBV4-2	TGTGCCAGCAGCCAGCCAAACATGTACAATGAGCAGTTCTTC	CASSQPNMYNEQFF
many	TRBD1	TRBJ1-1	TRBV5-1	TGCGCCAGCAGCTTCTACAGGGGTCCACTGATGAACACTGAAGCTTTCTTT	CASSFYRGPLMNTEAFF
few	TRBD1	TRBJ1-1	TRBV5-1	TGCGCCAGCAGTTTGAGACAGGGGCATGGGGGTGAAGCTTTCTTT	CASSLRQGHGGEAFF
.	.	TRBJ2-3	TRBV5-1	TGCGCCAGCAGCGGACGGTCAGGGTCCGCAGATACGCAGTATTTT	CASSGRSGSADTQYF
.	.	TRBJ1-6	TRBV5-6	TGTGCCAGCAGCCCCAATCCGAATTCACCCCTCCACTTT	CASSPNPNSPLHF
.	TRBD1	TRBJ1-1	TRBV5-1	TGCGCCAGCAGCTCCTATCCGGGACAGGGCACTGAAGCTTTCTTT	CASSSYPGQGTEAFF
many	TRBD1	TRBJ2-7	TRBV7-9	TGTGCCAGCAGCTCAACACGGGACAGGGGTTCCTACGAGCAGTACTTC	CASSSTRDRGSYEQYF
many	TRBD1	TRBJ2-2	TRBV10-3	TGTGCCATCTTCGGAGGGACAGGGATCGCCGGGGAGCTGTTTTTT	CAIFGGTGIAGELFF
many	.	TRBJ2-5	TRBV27	TGTGCCAGCAGCGGAGGGAAGTGGGTTCAAGAGACCCAGTACTTC	CASSGGKWVQETQYF
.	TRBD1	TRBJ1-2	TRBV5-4	TGTGCCAGCAGCTTCTTGGGACAGGGCTACACCTTC	CASSFLGQGYTF
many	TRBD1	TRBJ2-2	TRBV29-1	TGCAGCGTTGACACGGGACAGGGATCCACCGGGGAGCTGTTTTTT	CSVDTGQGSTGELFF
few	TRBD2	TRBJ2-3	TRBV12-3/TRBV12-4	TGTGCCAGCAGTTTGCGGGGGGTCTTAGATACGCAGTATTTT	CASSLRGVLDTQYF
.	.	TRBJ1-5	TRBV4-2	TGTGCCAGCAGCCAAGATGTACGGGGTAATAGGCGGTGGGTATATAGCAATCAGCCCCAGCATTTT	CASSQDVRGNRRWVYSNQPQHF
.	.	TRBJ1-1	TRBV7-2	TGTGCCAGCAGCTTATTAGGGGCAGGGAACACTGAAGCTTTCTTT	CASSLLGAGNTEAFF
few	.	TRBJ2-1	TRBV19	TGTGCCAGTAGTGACGATAGCACGAGCTCCTACAATGAGCAGTTCTTC	CASSDDSTSSYNEQFF
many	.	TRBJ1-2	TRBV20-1	TGCAGTGCTAAAACAGGGTCGGCTTTCTATGGCTACACCTTC	CSAKTGSAFYGYTF
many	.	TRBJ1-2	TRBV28	TGTGCCAGCAGCCCCCCTGACAGGCAGAACTATGGCTACACCTTC	CASSPPDRQNYGYTF
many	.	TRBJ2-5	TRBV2	TGTGCCAGCCAGGGGTTGGAGACCCAGTACTTC	CASQGLETQYF
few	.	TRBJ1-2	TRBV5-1	TGCGCCAGCAGCTTGGACGGCAGCTTCTATGGCTACACCTTC	CASSLDGSFYGYTF
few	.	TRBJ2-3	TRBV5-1	TGCGCCAGCAGCCCCCGGGACCACACAGATACGCAGTATTTT	CASSPRDHTDTQYF
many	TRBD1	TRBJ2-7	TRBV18	TGTGCCAGCTCGACCTGGGGAAACAGGGGAATTACCTACGAGCAGTACTTC	CASSTWGNRGITYEQYF
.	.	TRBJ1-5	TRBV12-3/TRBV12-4	TGTGCCAGCAGTATCACCGATCAGCCCCAGCATTTT	CASSITDQPQHF
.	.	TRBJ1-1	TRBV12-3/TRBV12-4	TGTGCCAGCAGTAACGGACGTCCTGAAGCTTTCTTT	CASSNGRPEAFF
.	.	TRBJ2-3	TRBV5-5	TGTGCCAGCAGCTTACAGGGTCCCATCCCAGATACGCAGTATTTT	CASSLQGPIPDTQYF
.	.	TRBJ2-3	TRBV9	TGTGCCAGCAGTGACTACAGGTCTGGCACAGATACGCAGTATTTT	CASSDYRSGTDTQYF